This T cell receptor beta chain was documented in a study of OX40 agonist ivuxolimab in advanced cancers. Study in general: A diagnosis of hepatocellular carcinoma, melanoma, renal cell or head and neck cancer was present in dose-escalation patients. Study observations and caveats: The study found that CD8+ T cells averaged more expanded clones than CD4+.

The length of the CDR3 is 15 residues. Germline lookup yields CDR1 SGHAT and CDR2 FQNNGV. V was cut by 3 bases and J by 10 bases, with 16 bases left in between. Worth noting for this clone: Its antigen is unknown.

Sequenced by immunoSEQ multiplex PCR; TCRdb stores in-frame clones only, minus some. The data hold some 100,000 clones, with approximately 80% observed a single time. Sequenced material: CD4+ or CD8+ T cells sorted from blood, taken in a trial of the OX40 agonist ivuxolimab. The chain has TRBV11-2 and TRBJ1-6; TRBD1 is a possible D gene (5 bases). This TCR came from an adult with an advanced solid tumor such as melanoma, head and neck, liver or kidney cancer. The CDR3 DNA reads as TGTGCCAGCAGCTTTCTCGGCAGGGCCGAATCACCCCTCCACTTT. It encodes CASSFLGRAESPLHF.